The entry below describes one T cell receptor (beta chain). Its antigen is undetermined. Diagnosis used clinical symptoms, serum thyroxine, TRAb, thyroid ultrasound and orbital computed tomography. This entry comes from a study of Graves' ophthalmopathy and Graves' hyperthyroidism. The authors amplified TCR beta CDR3 regions, and they did so from RNA transcripts for repertoire sequencing. The authors performed first-round RT-PCR with HTBI primers and then a second-round multiplex PCR. TCRdb used MiXCR to reprocess the multiplex PCR reads, holding one entry per CDR3 protein. Seen here are 200,000 to 300,000 distinct CDR3 sequences, approximately 42% observed once, and the top ten hold around half. Findings and caveats of the study: Blood repertoires reportedly contained most expanded thyroid clonotypes above 0.001 frequency. Ophthalmopathy and stable hyperthyroidism were discriminated by a 13-signature model, with roughly 86% sensitivity and 65% to 83% specificity.

The receptor's source is an adult man with Graves' ophthalmopathy. Sequencing input: peripheral blood.

The chain's CDR3 is CASSYSGQGADEQYF. The CDR3, as DNA: TGTGCCAGCAGTTACTCGGGACAGGGGGCGGACGAGCAGTACTTC. The genes are TRBV6-1 and TRBJ2-7, with TRBD1 matching over 12 bases. V gave up 5 bases and J gave up 5 bases; unmatched junction bases: 7. CDR3 length: 15 residues. Germline CDR1 reads MNHNS; CDR2 reads SASEGT.